This TCR beta chain was identified in a study of cytomegalovirus exposure and HLA in healthy donors. V lost 4 bases and J lost 0; bases outside the gene matches: 3. CDR3 length: 17 residues. CDR1 and CDR2 from the germline V gene are MNHNS and SASEGT. The study ran its PCR with 60 Vbeta and 13 Jbeta primers. Assay used: immunoSEQ multiplex PCR; TCRdb lists only in-frame clones, some missing. The sample lists about 190,000 clones, around 67% occurring once. Study-wide points: A later analysis linked a missense variant in DCLRE1C to the trimming of TCR beta V and J genes.

This clone was counted a few times. Antigen specificity is unknown. V is TRBV6-1 and J is TRBJ2-5, with TRBD2 matching 15 bases. The TCR originated in a woman under 40 in good health and CMV-seropositive. The sequencing input was PBMCs. The CDR3 is CASSVGLAGGYQETQYF. The CDR3 nucleotides are TGTGCCAGCAGTGTGGGACTAGCGGGAGGTTACCAAGAGACCCAGTACTTC.